The 14 T cell receptor beta chains listed next were all sequenced from one sample in a study of blood T cell repertoires in COVID-19. Here immunoSEQ multiplex PCR was the method, and the copy in TCRdb shows in-frame clones only, minus some. This sample carries some 70,000 clones, about four fifths of them seen once, and the ten largest clones take roughly 6%. Sequenced: peripheral blood. These receptor sequences come from a woman aged 55-70 years with acute or convalescent COVID-19.

The V and J genes are TRBV18 and TRBJ2-3; D is perhaps TRBD2 (6 bases). In germline, CDR1 is KGHSH, CDR2 LQKENI. V was shortened by 1 base and J by 1 base, with 12 bases between the two germline ends. There are 16 residues in the CDR3. DNA for the CDR3: TGTGCCAGCTCACCACGGGCCTCGGGGGGCACAGATACGCAGTATTTT. This gives the protein CASSPRASGGTDTQYF.

The chain links TRBV5-1 to TRBJ1-2; no definite D call. V dropped 5 bases and J dropped 8 bases, with 16 bases sitting between them. The CDR3 runs to 13 residues. CDR1 and CDR2 from the germline V gene are SGHRS and YFSETQ. The CDR3 loop reads CASSLGSGEGYTF. The CDR3 DNA sequence: TGCGCCAGCAGTCTGGGATCCGGGGAAGGCTACACCTTC.

This clone was seen a single time. The V and J genes are TRBV18 and TRBJ2-5; D might be TRBD1 (5 bases). The germline gives CDR1 KGHSH, CDR2 LQKENI. This CDR3 has 14 residues. Trimming cost V 3 bases and J 3 bases, with 11 bases left between them. CDR3: CASSPRQLKETQYF. Here the CDR3 DNA reads TGTGCCAGCTCACCCCGACAGCTTAAAGAGACCCAGTACTTC.

The chain links TRBV6-5 to TRBJ2-7, with TRBD1 as a possible D gene (6 bases). The CDR3 is made up of 14 amino acids. The V end was cut by 4 bases, the J end by 2 bases, with 12 bases between. Germline V gene lookup returns CDR1 MNHEY and CDR2 SVGAGI. In nucleotides, the CDR3 is TGTGCCAGCAGTTTTGACAGGTTCGCCTACGAGCAGTACTTC. Translating gives CASSFDRFAYEQYF.

The J gene is TRBJ2-7, the V gene TRBV9, with 8 bases that match TRBD2. The CDR3 runs 14 residues. Per the germline V gene, CDR1 is SGDLS and CDR2 is YYNGEE. After removal of 2 bases from V and 3 bases from J, the junction contained 4 bases not matched to a gene. The CDR3, as DNA: TGTGCCAGCAGCGTCAGCGGGGGTCTCTACGAGCAGTACTTC. Its translation: CASSVSGGLYEQYF. The variable domain in full, with the rest retrieved from reference TRBV9 and TRBJ2-7, is DSGVTQTPKHLITATGQRVTLRCSPRSGDLSVYWYQQSLDQGLQFLIQYYNGEERAKGNILERFSAQQFPDLHSELNLSSLELGDSALYFCASSVSGGLYEQYFGPGTRLTVT.

The genes are TRBV7-9 and TRBJ1-1; unclear D gene. V was shortened by 5 bases and J by 10 bases, with 20 bases between the two germline ends. From germline, CDR1 is SEHNR and CDR2 FQNEAQ (reference sequence). CDR3 size: 14 residues. Here the CDR3 DNA reads TGTGCCAGCAGCCCGCCTTTTGGCCGACTGGGAGCTTTCTTT. Protein: CASSPPFGRLGAFF.

The J gene is TRBJ2-4, the V gene TRBV7-9; 9 bases are a match to TRBD1. Losses at the gene ends were 4 bases for V and 1 base for J; bases not matched to a gene: 5. This CDR3 comprises 16 residues. In germline, CDR1 is SEHNR, CDR2 FQNEAQ (reference sequence). DNA of the CDR3: TGTGCCAGCAGCTGGACAGGGGATATCGCCAAAAACATTCAGTACTTC. It encodes CASSWTGDIAKNIQYF.

This clone came up a few times. The chain recombines TRBV18 with TRBJ2-2; D gene uncertain. CDR1 KGHSH and CDR2 LQKENI come from the germline V gene. Trimming took 0 bases from V and 5 from J, leaving 7 bases between them. This CDR3 is 14 amino acids long. The CDR3 protein is CASSPPSVTGELFF. The CDR3 DNA sequence: TGTGCCAGCTCACCACCAAGCGTGACCGGGGAGCTGTTTTTT.

The V and J genes are TRBV6-1 and TRBJ2-1; D might be TRBD2 (6 bases). Germline V gene lookup returns CDR1 MNHNS and CDR2 SASEGT. The V end was cut by 3 bases, the J end by 3 bases, with 15 bases between. CDR3 size: 16 residues. CDR3 DNA: TGTGCCAGCAGTGAGATACCTTCGGGACTCTACAATGAGCAGTTCTTC. The encoded protein is CASSEIPSGLYNEQFF.

J is TRBJ1-5 and V is TRBV10-3; D is possibly TRBD1 (6 bases). The CDR3 sequence is 14 residues long. V lost 0 bases and J lost 5, with 8 bases in between. Germline assignment: CDR1 ENHRY and CDR2 SYGVKD. CDR3 region: CAISESTGHQPQHF. As DNA, the CDR3 is TGTGCCATCAGTGAGTCAACAGGGCATCAGCCCCAGCATTTT.

This clone was counted ten times or more. This chain joins TRBV27 and TRBJ1-2, with 9 bases identical to TRBD1. The CDR3 length is 14 residues. The junction had 7 bases not matched to a gene; V was cut back by 6 bases and J by 5 bases. Germline values: CDR1 MNHEY, CDR2 SMNVEV (reference sequence). CDR3 coding DNA: TGTGCCAGCAGCTTACAGGGGGCGAGGTATGGCTACACCTTC. It translates to CASSLQGARYGYTF.

The V gene is TRBV5-1, the J gene TRBJ1-1, with TRBD1 matching over 8 bases. Germline V CDR1 and CDR2: SGHRS, YFSETQ. This CDR3 has 17 residues. V lost 0 bases to trimming and J lost 1 base; unmatched junction nucleotides: 8. The CDR3 here is CASSLDAGTGPNTEAFF. Written as DNA, the CDR3 is TGCGCCAGCAGCTTGGATGCCGGGACAGGCCCGAACACTGAAGCTTTCTTT.

The chain employs TRBV6-5 and TRBJ1-1; TRBD1 might be the D (5 bases). CDR1 and CDR2 from the germline V gene are MNHEY and SVGAGI. The V end was cut by 0 bases, the J end by 7 bases, with 15 bases between. CDR3 size: 15 residues. The CDR3 DNA follows: TGTGCCAGCAGTTACTCTCCCTCACGACAGTATGAAGCTTTCTTT. Translation: CASSYSPSRQYEAFF.

The chain has TRBV28 and TRBJ1-2; D not certain. V gave up 1 base and J gave up 6 bases, with 6 bases separating them. CDR3 length: 12 amino acids. CDR1 and CDR2 from the germline V gene are MDHEN and SYDVKM. The CDR3 spells CASSLFGDGYTF. In DNA form, the CDR3 reads TGTGCCAGCAGTTTATTCGGGGATGGCTACACCTTC.